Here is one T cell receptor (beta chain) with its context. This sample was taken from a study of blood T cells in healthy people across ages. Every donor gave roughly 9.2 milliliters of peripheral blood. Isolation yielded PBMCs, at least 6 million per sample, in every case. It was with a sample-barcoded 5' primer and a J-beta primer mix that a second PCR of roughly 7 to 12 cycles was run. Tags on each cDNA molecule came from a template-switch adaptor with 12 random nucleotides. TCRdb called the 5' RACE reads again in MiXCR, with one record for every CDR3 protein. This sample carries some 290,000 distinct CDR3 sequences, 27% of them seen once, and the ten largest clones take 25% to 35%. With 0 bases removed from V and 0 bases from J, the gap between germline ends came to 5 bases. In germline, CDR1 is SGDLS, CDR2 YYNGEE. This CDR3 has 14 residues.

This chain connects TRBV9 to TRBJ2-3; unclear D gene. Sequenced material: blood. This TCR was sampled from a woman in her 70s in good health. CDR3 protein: CASSVEVSTDTQYF. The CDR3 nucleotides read TGTGCCAGCAGCGTAGAGGTCAGCACAGATACGCAGTATTTT.